This TCR beta chain was found in a study of blood T cell repertoires in COVID-19. Study context: PBMCs, B-cell-depleted T cells, or T cells provided the cDNA or gDNA that made up the material.

The CDR3 covers 14 residues. The V gene's germline CDR1 is MNHEY and CDR2 SVGEGT. The V segment lost 4 bases and the J segment 0 bases; nucleotides outside the gene matches: 2. Using immunoSEQ multiplex PCR, the repertoire was profiled, and TCRdb retains in-frame clones only, with some absent. The repertoire holds tens of thousands of clones, with almost 90% as singletons. Sequencing input: peripheral blood. V and J are TRBV6-2 or TRBV6-3 and TRBJ2-7; the match to TRBD1 covers 8 bases. The TCR originated in a human donor in a cohort sampled during active COVID-19. DNA for the CDR3: TGTGCCAGCAGTTGGACAGGGTTCTCCTACGAGCAGTACTTC. This codes for CASSWTGFSYEQYF.